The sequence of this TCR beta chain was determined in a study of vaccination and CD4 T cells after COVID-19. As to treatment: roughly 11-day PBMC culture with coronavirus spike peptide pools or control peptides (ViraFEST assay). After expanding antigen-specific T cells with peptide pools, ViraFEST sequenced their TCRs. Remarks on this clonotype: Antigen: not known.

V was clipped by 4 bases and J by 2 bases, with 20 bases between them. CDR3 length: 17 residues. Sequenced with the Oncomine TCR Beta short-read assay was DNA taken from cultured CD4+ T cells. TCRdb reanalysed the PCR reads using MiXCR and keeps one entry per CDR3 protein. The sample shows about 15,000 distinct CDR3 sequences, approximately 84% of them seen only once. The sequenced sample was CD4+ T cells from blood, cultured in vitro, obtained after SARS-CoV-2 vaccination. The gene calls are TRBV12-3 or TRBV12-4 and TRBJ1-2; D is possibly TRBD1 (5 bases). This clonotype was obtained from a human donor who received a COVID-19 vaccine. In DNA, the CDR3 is TGTGCCAGCAGTTCCCCCACGGACGGACATAAGAACTATGGCTACACCTTC. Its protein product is CASSSPTDGHKNYGYTF.